This is a list of T cell receptor beta chains from one sample in a study of cytomegalovirus exposure and HLA in healthy donors. Some clones are missing from TCRdb's copy, which holds only in-frame ones; the method was immunoSEQ multiplex PCR. The table lists 80,000 to 95,000 clones, roughly nine tenths of them singletons, with roughly 9% in the top ten. What was sequenced was PBMCs. The receptor set was obtained from a young man in good health and CMV-seropositive. The CDR3 runs from the conserved cysteine through the conserved F or W. The D gene is left open where the match is weak. The size of a clone is reported for some rows only, either as once, few or many, or as a class for expanded clones.

J gene | clone size | D gene | CDR3 length | V gene | CDR3 DNA | CDR3 protein
TRBJ1-2 | . | TRBD1 | 13 | TRBV14 | TGTGCCAGCAGCCAGCGACAGGGGGATGGCTACACCTTC | CASSQRQGDGYTF
TRBJ1-2 | . | . | 14 | TRBV10-3 | TGTGCCATCAGATTAGAAGGGGCCCGGTCTGGCTACACCTTC | CAIRLEGARSGYTF
TRBJ2-2 | . | TRBD1 | 15 | TRBV7-9 | TGTGCCAGCAGCTTCGGGACAGGGTGGACCGGGGAGCTGTTTTTT | CASSFGTGWTGELFF
TRBJ2-7 | . | . | 14 | TRBV6-5 | TGTGCCAGCAGTTACGATTCGGGAGAGTACGAGCAGTACTTC | CASSYDSGEYEQYF
TRBJ2-3 | . | TRBD1 | 16 | TRBV5-4 | TGTGCCAGCAGCTTGGATACAGGGGGACCCACAGATACGCAGTATTTT | CASSLDTGGPTDTQYF
TRBJ2-3 | . | . | 15 | TRBV7-8 | TGTGCCAGCAGCCTAGTTACCTGGAGGACAGATACGCAGTATTTT | CASSLVTWRTDTQYF
TRBJ1-3 | once | TRBD1 | 14 | TRBV28 | TGTGCCAGCATCTCCAGGGGGTCTGGAAACACCATATATTTT | CASISRGSGNTIYF
TRBJ1-5 | . | . | 14 | TRBV30 | TGTGCCTGGAGTGAGGGACTGAACAATCAGCCCCAGCATTTT | CAWSEGLNNQPQHF
TRBJ2-2 | . | . | 16 | TRBV27 | TGTGCCAGCAGTTTAGCAGACACCCCGAACACCGGGGAGCTGTTTTTT | CASSLADTPNTGELFF
TRBJ2-1 | few | . | 17 | TRBV27 | TGTGCCAGCAGTGGGTTATTACAGGGTTTGTTGTACAATGAGCAGTTCTTC | CASSGLLQGLLYNEQFF
TRBJ2-3 | few | TRBD2 | 15 | TRBV10-3 | TGTGCCCTTTCGCTAGCGGGAGGGCCAACAGATACGCAGTATTTT | CALSLAGGPTDTQYF
TRBJ1-2 | . | . | 15 | TRBV4-1 | TGCGCCAGCAGCCAAGATGTCAGGCAAAGCTATGGCTACACCTTC | CASSQDVRQSYGYTF
TRBJ2-5 | . | TRBD1 | 14 | TRBV5-1 | TGCGCCAGCAGCCCGGGACAGGCCCAAGAGACCCAGTACTTC | CASSPGQAQETQYF
TRBJ1-4 | . | . | 16 | TRBV27 | TGTGCCAGCAGTTCCCGGCGGGGGTACGATAATGAAAAACTGTTTTTT | CASSSRRGYDNEKLFF
TRBJ1-4 | . | . | 16 | TRBV15 | TGTGCCACCAGGGTATCTTTGGTGCAGGGGAATGAAAAACTGTTTTTT | CATRVSLVQGNEKLFF
TRBJ2-1 | . | . | 16 | TRBV15 | TGTGCCACCAGCAGAGATCCCGACGGGTCCTACAATGAGCAGTTCTTC | CATSRDPDGSYNEQFF
TRBJ1-1 | . | . | 15 | TRBV11-2 | TGTGCCAGCAGCTTGGCCGGGAGCTTGAACACTGAAGCTTTCTTT | CASSLAGSLNTEAFF